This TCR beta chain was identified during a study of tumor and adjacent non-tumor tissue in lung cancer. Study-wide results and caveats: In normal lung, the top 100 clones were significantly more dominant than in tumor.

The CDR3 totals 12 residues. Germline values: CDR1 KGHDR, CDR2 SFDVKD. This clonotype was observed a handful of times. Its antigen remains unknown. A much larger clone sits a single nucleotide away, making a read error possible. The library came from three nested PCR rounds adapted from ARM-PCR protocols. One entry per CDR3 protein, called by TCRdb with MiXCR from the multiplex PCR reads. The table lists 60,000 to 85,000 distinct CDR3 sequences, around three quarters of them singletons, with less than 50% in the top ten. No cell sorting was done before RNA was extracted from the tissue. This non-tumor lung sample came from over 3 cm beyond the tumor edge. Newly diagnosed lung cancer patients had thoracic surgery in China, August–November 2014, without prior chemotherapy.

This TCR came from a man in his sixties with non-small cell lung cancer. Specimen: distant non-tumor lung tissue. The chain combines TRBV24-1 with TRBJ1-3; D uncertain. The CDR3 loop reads CATSDLGNSIYF. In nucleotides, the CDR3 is TGTGCCACCAGTGATTTGGGAAACAGCATATATTTT.